The clone carrying this T cell receptor (beta chain) was recorded only once. The data belong to a study of blood T cell repertoires in COVID-19. Study background: Samples representing acute and convalescent COVID-19 were sourced from the United States, Italy and Spain.

Germline CDR1 is MNHEY and CDR2 is SMNVEV (reference sequence). The CDR3 runs 14 residues. V lost 5 bases, J lost 6 bases, and 7 bases stayed unmatched. In the study's own analysis: The authors estimated nucleated cell counts from reference gene primer amplification. Method: immunoSEQ multiplex PCR; TCRdb's copy keeps in-frame clones and lacks some. V, J and clone size are those of that table, while D and trimming were read from the DNA. In the table there are 120,000 or so clones, 75% to 90% of which are singletons. The sequenced sample consisted of peripheral blood. The clonotype originates from a woman in her 70s with acute or convalescent COVID-19. The V call is TRBV27, the J call TRBJ2-1, with 7 nucleotides matching TRBD1. CDR3 loop: CASSIGTALNEQFF. In DNA form, the CDR3 reads TGTGCCAGCAGTATTGGGACAGCCCTCAATGAGCAGTTCTTC.